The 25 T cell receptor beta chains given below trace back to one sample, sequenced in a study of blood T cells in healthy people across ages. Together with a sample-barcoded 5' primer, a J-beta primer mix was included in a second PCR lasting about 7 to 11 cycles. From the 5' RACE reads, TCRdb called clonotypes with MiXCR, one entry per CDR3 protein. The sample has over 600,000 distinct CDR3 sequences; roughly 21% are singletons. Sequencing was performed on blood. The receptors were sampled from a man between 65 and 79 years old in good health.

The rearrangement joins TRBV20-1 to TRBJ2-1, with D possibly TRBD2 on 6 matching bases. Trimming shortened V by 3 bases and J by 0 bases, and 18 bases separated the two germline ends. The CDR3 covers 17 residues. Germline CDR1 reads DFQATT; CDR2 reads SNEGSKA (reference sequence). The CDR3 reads CSASLLAETGSYNEQFF. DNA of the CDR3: TGCAGTGCTAGTTTGTTAGCGGAGACCGGCTCCTACAATGAGCAGTTCTTC.

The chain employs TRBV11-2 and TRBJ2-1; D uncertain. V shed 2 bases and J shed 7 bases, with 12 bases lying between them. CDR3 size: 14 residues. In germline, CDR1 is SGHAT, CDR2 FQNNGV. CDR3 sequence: CASSLSLTPNEQFF. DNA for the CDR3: TGTGCCAGCAGCTTAAGTCTAACGCCGAATGAGCAGTTCTTC.

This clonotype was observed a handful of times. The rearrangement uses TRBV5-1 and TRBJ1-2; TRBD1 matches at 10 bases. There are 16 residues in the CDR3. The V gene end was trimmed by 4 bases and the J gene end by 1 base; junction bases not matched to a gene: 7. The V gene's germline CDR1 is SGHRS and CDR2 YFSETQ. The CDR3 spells CASSLQGQGLNYGYTF. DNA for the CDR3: TGCGCCAGCAGCCTACAGGGACAGGGGCTTAACTATGGCTACACCTTC.

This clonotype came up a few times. CDR3 sequence reads: CASRAGDGTGELFF. CDR3 bases: TGTGCCAGCAGGGCAGGGGATGGCACCGGGGAGCTGTTTTTT. V is TRBV2 and J is TRBJ2-2; maybe TRBD1 (6 bases). Between the trimmed V and J ends, which lost 6 bases and 4 bases, there was a span of 12 bases. The CDR3 covers 14 residues. Germline lookup yields CDR1 SNHLY and CDR2 FYNNEI.

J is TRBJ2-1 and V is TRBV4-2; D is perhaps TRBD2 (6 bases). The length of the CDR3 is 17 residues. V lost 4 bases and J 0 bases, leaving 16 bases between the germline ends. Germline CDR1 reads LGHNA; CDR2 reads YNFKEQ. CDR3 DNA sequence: TGTGCCAGCAGCCCTTTGTGGGCGGAGGGCTCCTACAATGAGCAGTTCTTC. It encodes CASSPLWAEGSYNEQFF.

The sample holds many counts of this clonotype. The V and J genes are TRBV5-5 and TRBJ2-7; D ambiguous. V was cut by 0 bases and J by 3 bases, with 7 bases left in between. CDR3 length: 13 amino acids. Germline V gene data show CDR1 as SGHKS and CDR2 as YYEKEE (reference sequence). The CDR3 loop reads CASSLGAGYEQYF. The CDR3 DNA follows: TGTGCCAGCAGCTTGGGGGCAGGCTACGAGCAGTACTTC.

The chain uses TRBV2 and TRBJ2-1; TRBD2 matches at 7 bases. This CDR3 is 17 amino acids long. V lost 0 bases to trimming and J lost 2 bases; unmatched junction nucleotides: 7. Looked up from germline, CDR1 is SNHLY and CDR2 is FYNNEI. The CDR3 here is CASSEARRLAAYNEQFF. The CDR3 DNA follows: TGTGCCAGCAGTGAAGCACGGCGGCTAGCGGCCTACAATGAGCAGTTCTTC.

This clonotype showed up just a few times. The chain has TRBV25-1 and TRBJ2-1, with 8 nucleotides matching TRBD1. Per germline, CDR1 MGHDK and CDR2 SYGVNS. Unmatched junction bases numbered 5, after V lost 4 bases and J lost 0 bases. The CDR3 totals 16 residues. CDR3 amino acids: CASSGVDRASYNEQFF. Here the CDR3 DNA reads TGTGCCAGCAGTGGCGTGGACAGGGCCTCCTACAATGAGCAGTTCTTC.

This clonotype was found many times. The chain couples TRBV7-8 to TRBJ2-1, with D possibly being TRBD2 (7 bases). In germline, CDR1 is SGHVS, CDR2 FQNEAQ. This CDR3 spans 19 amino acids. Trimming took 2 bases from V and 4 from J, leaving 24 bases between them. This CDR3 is CASSLPLGGGRGPYNEQFF. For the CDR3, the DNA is TGTGCCAGCAGCTTACCCCTGGGGGGCGGGAGAGGACCATACAATGAGCAGTTCTTC.

In nucleotides, the CDR3 is TGTGCCAGCAGTTTATCTGAGGACAGATACAATGAGCAGTTCTTC. It encodes CASSLSEDRYNEQFF. The gene calls are TRBV27 and TRBJ2-1; D is perhaps TRBD1 (6 bases). This CDR3 is built from 15 residues. Germline CDR1 reads MNHEY; CDR2 reads SMNVEV (reference sequence). Trimming pared 0 bases from V and 4 bases from J, leaving 10 bases between.

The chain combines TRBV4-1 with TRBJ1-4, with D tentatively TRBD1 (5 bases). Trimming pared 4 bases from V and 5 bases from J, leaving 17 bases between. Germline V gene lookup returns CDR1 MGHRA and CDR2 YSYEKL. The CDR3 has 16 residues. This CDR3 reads CASSLDPTAYNEKLFF. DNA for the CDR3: TGCGCCAGCAGCCTGGACCCGACAGCCTACAATGAAAAACTGTTTTTT.

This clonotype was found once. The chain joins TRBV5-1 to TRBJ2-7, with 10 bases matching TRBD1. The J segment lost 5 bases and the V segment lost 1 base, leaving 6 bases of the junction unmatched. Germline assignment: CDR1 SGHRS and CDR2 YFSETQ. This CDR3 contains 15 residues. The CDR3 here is CASSLSGQGIHEQYF. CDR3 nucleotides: TGCGCCAGCAGCTTGTCGGGACAGGGGATCCACGAGCAGTACTTC.

CDR3 sequence (DNA): TGCGCCAGCAGCTTTCATGAGCGTGACACAGATACGCAGTATTTT. Translating gives CASSFHERDTDTQYF. The chain links TRBV5-1 to TRBJ2-3; no clear D. Germline V gene sequence: CDR1 SGHRS, CDR2 YFSETQ. The CDR3 length is 15 residues. V lost 2 bases to trimming and J lost 2 bases, with 12 bases between them.

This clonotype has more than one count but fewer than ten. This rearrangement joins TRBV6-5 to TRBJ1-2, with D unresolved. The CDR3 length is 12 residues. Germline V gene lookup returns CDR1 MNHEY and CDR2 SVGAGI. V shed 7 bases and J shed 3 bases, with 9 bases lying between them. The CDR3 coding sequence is TGTGCCAGCAAAGCTGGCTACTATGGCTACACCTTC. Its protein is CASKAGYYGYTF.

CDR3 loop: CAARGDSSYEQYF. DNA of the CDR3: TGTGCCGCCAGAGGGGACAGCTCCTACGAGCAGTACTTC. The gene calls are TRBV2 and TRBJ2-7, with 7 bases fitting TRBD1. The CDR3 loop spans 13 amino acids. V dropped 11 bases and J dropped 0; count of bases not matched to a gene: 7. Germline CDR1 SNHLY, CDR2 FYNNEI.

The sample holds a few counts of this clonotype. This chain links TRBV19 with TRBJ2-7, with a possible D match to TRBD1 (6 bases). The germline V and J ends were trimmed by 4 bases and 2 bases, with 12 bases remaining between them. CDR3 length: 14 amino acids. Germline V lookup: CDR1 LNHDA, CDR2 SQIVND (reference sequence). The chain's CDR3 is CASSNPGQTYEQYF. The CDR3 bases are TGTGCCAGTAGTAATCCGGGACAAACCTACGAGCAGTACTTC.

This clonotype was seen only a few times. The DNA for the CDR3 is TGTGCCAGCACCGAGGCGGGACTTGTCTCCTACAATGAGCAGTTCTTC. Amino acids: CASTEAGLVSYNEQFF. V usage is TRBV28 and J usage is TRBJ2-1, with a possible D match to TRBD2 (6 bases). Germline-derived CDR1 and CDR2 are MDHEN and SYDVKM. The length of the CDR3 is 16 residues. V dropped 7 bases and J dropped 0 bases, with 16 bases sitting between them.

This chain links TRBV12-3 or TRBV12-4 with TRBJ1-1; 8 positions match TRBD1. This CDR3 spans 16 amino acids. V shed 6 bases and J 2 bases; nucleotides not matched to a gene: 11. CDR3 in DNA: TGTGCCAGCAGCCGGGATCAGGCAGGGGGCAACACTGAAGCTTTCTTT. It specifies CASSRDQAGGNTEAFF.

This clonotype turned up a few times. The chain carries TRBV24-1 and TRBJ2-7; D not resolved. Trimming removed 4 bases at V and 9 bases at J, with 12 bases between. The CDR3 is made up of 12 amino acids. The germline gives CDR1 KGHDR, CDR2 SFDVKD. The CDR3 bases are TGTGCCACCAGTGACGGATCTCTCGGGCAGTACTTC. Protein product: CATSDGSLGQYF.

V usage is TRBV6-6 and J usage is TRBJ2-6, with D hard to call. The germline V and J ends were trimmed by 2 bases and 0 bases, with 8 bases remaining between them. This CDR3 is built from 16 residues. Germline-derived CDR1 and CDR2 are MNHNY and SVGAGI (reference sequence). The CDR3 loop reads CASSYRVISGANVLTF. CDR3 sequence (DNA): TGTGCCAGCAGTTACAGGGTAATCTCTGGGGCCAACGTCCTGACTTTC.

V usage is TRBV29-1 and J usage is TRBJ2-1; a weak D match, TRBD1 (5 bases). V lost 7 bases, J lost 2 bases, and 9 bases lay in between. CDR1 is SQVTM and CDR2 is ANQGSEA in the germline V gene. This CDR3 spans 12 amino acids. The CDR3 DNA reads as TGCAGCGCTGACAGTACCTACAATGAGCAGTTCTTC. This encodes CSADSTYNEQFF.

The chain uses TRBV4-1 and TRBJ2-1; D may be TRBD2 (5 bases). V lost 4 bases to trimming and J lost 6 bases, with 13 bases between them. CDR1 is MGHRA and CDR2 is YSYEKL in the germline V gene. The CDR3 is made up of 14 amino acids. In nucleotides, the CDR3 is TGCGCCAGCAGCCCAGGAGGCGTGAGCAATGAGCAGTTCTTC. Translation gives CASSPGGVSNEQFF.

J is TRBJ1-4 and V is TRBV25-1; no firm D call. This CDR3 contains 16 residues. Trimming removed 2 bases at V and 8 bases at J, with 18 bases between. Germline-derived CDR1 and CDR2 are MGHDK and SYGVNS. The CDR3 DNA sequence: TGTGCCAGCAGTGAAGGTTTAGCCTCCCAGAAGGAAAAACTGTTTTTT. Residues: CASSEGLASQKEKLFF.

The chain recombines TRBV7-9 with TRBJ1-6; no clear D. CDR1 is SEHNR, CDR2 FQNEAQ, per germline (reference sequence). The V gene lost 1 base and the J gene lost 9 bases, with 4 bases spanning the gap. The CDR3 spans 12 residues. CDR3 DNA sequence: TGTGCCAGCAGCTTAGACAGTTCACCCCTCCACTTT. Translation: CASSLDSSPLHF.

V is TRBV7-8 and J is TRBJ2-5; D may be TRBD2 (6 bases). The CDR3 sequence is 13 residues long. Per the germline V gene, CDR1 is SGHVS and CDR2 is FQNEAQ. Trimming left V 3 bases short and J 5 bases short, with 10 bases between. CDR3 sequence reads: CASSFTREETQYF. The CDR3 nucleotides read TGTGCCAGCAGCTTCACCCGGGAGGAGACCCAGTACTTC.